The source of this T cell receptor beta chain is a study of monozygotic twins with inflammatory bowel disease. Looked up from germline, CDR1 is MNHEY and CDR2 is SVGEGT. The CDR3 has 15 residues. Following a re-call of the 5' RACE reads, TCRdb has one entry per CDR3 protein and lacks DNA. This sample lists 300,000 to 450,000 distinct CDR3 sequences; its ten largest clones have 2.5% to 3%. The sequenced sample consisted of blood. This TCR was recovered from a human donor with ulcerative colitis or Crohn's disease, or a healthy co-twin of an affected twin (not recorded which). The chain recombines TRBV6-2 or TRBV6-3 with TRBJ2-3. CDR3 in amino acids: CASSYRQASTDTQYF.